The present T cell receptor (beta chain) was sequenced within a study of blood T cell repertoires in COVID-19. The V gene's germline CDR1 is SQVTM and CDR2 ANQGSEA. Unmatched junction bases numbered 0, after V lost 1 base and J lost 1 base. The CDR3 runs to 15 residues. Clones were read by immunoSEQ multiplex PCR, and TCRdb kept only the in-frame ones, dropping some. The sample lists around 300,000 clones; roughly 89% were seen once. This TCR was sampled from a man aged 50-60 years with acute or convalescent COVID-19. Material for sequencing was peripheral blood. The chain uses TRBV29-1 and TRBJ2-7, with TRBD2 matching 14 bases. Here the CDR3 DNA reads TGCAGCGTTGAAGGGACTAGCGGGGGGTCCTACGAGCAGTACTTC. Its protein is CSVEGTSGGSYEQYF.